This record looks at one TCR beta chain sequence and its context. Profiling relied on immunoSEQ multiplex PCR, and the TCRdb table lists in-frame clones only, not all of them. This sample has 700,000 to 750,000 clones; around 85% occur once, and the top ten carry approximately 0.01%. The data stem from a study of shared T cell receptors in the human thymus. The same specimen was also included in a second study, on human thymus T cells. That paper adds: Corrective surgery for congenital heart defects was being performed on the healthy Finnish infants who were the donors. Thymus tissue was removed during corrective cardiac surgery. Related studies found that unrelated individuals share highly overlapping thymic repertoires.

The origin of this receptor is a girl under two years old with a congenital heart defect. Sequencing input: thymocytes.

CDR3 sequence reads: CASSQDSDSNEKLFF. The CDR3 DNA is TGTGCCAGCAGCCAAGACTCGGACAGTAATGAAAAACTGTTTTTT. J is TRBJ1-4 and V is TRBV14, with D tentatively TRBD1 (6 bases). The CDR3 extends over 15 amino acids. The V end was cut by 0 bases, the J end by 4 bases, with 9 bases between. Per the germline V gene, CDR1 is SGHDN and CDR2 is FVKESK.